Described below is a single T cell receptor (beta chain) sequence and its context. The antigen is not known. The data are from a study of T cell responses to AZD1222 COVID-19 vaccine. The CDR3 extends over 16 amino acids. V was cut by 0 bases and J by 6 bases, with 15 bases left in between. CDR1 is SGHAT and CDR2 is FQNNGV in the germline V gene. Findings and caveats of the study: Donor demographics were predominantly white British with a female majority; clonal diversity may be underestimated. Regions 160-218 and 743-854 held dominance among vaccine-associated CD4 TCRs, which spanned spike.

The assay was immunoSEQ multiplex PCR, and TCRdb's table has in-frame clones only and misses some. The data show over 75,000 clones, with 89% seen just once and under 3% held by the top ten. This rearrangement joins TRBV11-2 to TRBJ2-1, with D maybe TRBD2 (5 bases). The sequence came from an adult in good health. The source was peripheral blood, collected on day 0 of AZD1222 vaccination. For the CDR3, the DNA is TGTGCCAGCAGCTTAGAAAGAAGCGGAGCTGTCAATGAGCAGTTCTTC. Protein product: CASSLERSGAVNEQFF. Filled out from reference TRBV11-2 and TRBJ2-1, the complete variable domain reads EAGVAQSPRYKIIEKRQSVAFWCNPISGHATLYWYQQILGQGPKLLIQFQNNGVVDDSQLPKDRFSAERLKGVDSTLKIQPAKLEDSAVYLCASSLERSGAVNEQFFGPGTRLTVL.